This T cell receptor beta chain emerged from a study of memory CD4+ T cells and cytomegalovirus serostatus. The sort gate was single viable CD3+CD4+CD8-CD45RO+ cells for memory CD4+ T cells. A word on this clone: The target antigen is unknown.

Generated by immunoSEQ multiplex PCR, the TCRdb table keeps only in-frame clones and is missing some. The sample has 50,000 to 70,000 clones; about 80% are singletons. The study, taken as a whole, reports: About 40% of the roughly 150 known CMV-associated TCRbeta sequences appeared in CD4+ memory. Suggested: most of the CMV-linked TCR signature lies in CD4+ memory cells.

The origin of this receptor is an adult in good health and CMV-seropositive. Sequencing used memory CD4+ T cells from blood.

The CDR3 DNA follows: TGCGCCAGCAGCTTTTCAGGGGATGAGACCCAGTACTTC. Amino acid sequence: CASSFSGDETQYF. The chain is built from TRBV5-1 and TRBJ2-5; D perhaps matches TRBD1 (6 bases). The germline gives CDR1 SGHRS, CDR2 YFSETQ. The V end lost 2 bases, the J end lost 5 bases, and 10 bases lay between the germline ends. The CDR3 has 13 residues.